The next 23 T cell receptor beta chains were all read from a single sample in a study of shared clonotypes between healthy human individuals. Measured with immunoSEQ multiplex PCR; TCRdb has only the in-frame clones, and not every one. The data show 2.3 million or so clones, approximately 95% seen once. Sequenced material: naive CD4+ T cells from PBMCs. As to subset: CD45RA+ positively selected. These TCRs come from a man between 18 and 29 years old in good health. Some clones in this sample may be carry-over from other donors' samples.

This clone was picked up a small number of times. The chain recombines TRBV6-1 with TRBJ1-1; D ambiguous. Trimming removed 1 base from V and 12 bases from J, with 15 bases in between. There are 13 residues in the CDR3. In germline, CDR1 is MNHNS, CDR2 SASEGT. The CDR3 reads CASSEVVAQFPFF. The CDR3 bases are TGTGCCAGCAGTGAAGTAGTAGCACAGTTTCCTTTCTTT.

V gene TRBV27 combines with J gene TRBJ2-1; D is ambiguous. The germline V gene encodes CDR1 MNHEY and CDR2 SMNVEV (reference sequence). Trimming pared 6 bases from V and 2 bases from J, leaving 17 bases between. The CDR3 is made up of 16 amino acids. The CDR3 loop is CASSSARSGPYNEQFF. As DNA, the CDR3 is TGTGCCAGCAGCTCAGCTAGGTCAGGCCCCTACAATGAGCAGTTCTTC.

The chain has TRBV30 and TRBJ1-1; tentatively, D is TRBD1 (5 bases). CDR3 length: 16 amino acids. Trimming took off 3 bases at V and 5 bases at J, with 22 bases between the two ends. Germline assignment: CDR1 GTSNPN and CDR2 SVGIG (reference sequence). For the CDR3, the DNA is TGTGCCTGGAGCCGATCCCAAGGAGGGGTGTTGACTGAAGCTTTCTTT. It encodes CAWSRSQGGVLTEAFF.

The V gene is TRBV27, the J gene TRBJ2-1; tentative D call: TRBD2 (6 bases). The CDR3 totals 14 residues. CDR1 is MNHEY, CDR2 SMNVEV, per germline (reference sequence). V shed 1 base and J shed 14 bases, with 18 bases lying between them. This CDR3 is CASSLFSSMGEEFF. Written as DNA, the CDR3 is TGTGCCAGCAGTTTATTCTCGTCGATGGGGGAGGAGTTCTTC.

This chain links TRBV7-8 with TRBJ1-1, with D perhaps matching TRBD1 (5 bases). Germline lookup yields CDR1 SGHVS and CDR2 FQNEAQ. Trimming stripped 0 bases from V and 2 bases from J, with 10 bases between. The length of the CDR3 is 15 residues. The CDR3 loop reads CASSLAGVKNTEAFF. DNA for the CDR3: TGTGCCAGCAGCTTAGCGGGGGTGAAAAACACTGAAGCTTTCTTT.

This CDR3 is CASSPRGFPTDTQYF. CDR3 nucleotides: TGTGCCAGCAGCCCGCGGGGCTTTCCAACAGATACGCAGTATTTT. The V and J genes are TRBV7-2 and TRBJ2-3; possibly TRBD2 for D (6 bases). From germline, CDR1 is SGHTA and CDR2 FQGNSA. There are 15 residues in the CDR3. Trimming took 5 bases from V and 3 from J, leaving 15 bases between them.

The CDR3 DNA is TGTGCCAGCAGCGTCCGCCGGGACATTAGCTCCTACGAGCAGTACTTC. It translates to CASSVRRDISSYEQYF. The J gene is TRBJ2-7, the V gene TRBV11-3, with a tentative D call TRBD1 (6 bases). CDR1 SGHNT and CDR2 YENEEA come from the germline V gene. V was trimmed by 5 bases and J by 0 bases, leaving 17 bases between them. There are 16 residues in the CDR3.

The chain is built from TRBV27 and TRBJ2-4; D may be TRBD1 (5 bases). Germline assignment: CDR1 MNHEY and CDR2 SMNVEV (reference sequence). The CDR3 length is 18 residues. V was pared by 5 bases and J by 0 bases, with 20 bases between. The CDR3 loop is CASSPNPTVLIAKNIQYF. The CDR3 DNA reads as TGTGCCAGCAGTCCAAACCCGACAGTCCTGATAGCCAAAAACATTCAGTACTTC.

V and J are TRBV30 and TRBJ2-4; D is uncertain. Trimming cost V 3 bases and J 0 bases, with 9 bases left between them. Per germline, CDR1 GTSNPN and CDR2 SVGIG (reference sequence). The CDR3 has 14 residues. The CDR3 sequence: CAWRPRLAKNIQYF. CDR3 DNA sequence: TGTGCCTGGAGGCCCAGACTAGCCAAAAACATTCAGTACTTC.

This chain links TRBV6-5 with TRBJ2-1; D may be TRBD1 (6 bases). The CDR3 contains 13 residues. In germline, CDR1 is MNHEY, CDR2 SVGAGI. V was pared by 9 bases and J by 5 bases, with 14 bases between. This chain's CDR3 is CASTGNPDNEQFF. The CDR3 DNA sequence: TGTGCCAGTACAGGGAATCCCGACAATGAGCAGTTCTTC.

This clone was observed once. The V and J genes are TRBV6-6 and TRBJ2-7, with 9 nucleotides matching TRBD1. Germline V gene data show CDR1 as MNHNY and CDR2 as SVGAGI (reference sequence). The CDR3 consists of 14 residues. Unmatched junction bases numbered 2, after V lost 2 bases and J lost 3 bases. The CDR3 region has the DNA TGTGCCAGCAGTTACGGGGACAGGGACTACGAGCAGTACTTC. Translating gives CASSYGDRDYEQYF.

V usage is TRBV15 and J usage is TRBJ2-7; D gene ambiguous. Germline values: CDR1 LNHNV, CDR2 YYDKDF (reference sequence). This CDR3 is 15 amino acids long. With 1 base removed from V and 0 bases from J, the gap between germline ends came to 10 bases. CDR3 sequence: CATSRAPWSSYEQYF. The CDR3 nucleotides are TGTGCCACCAGCAGAGCTCCATGGAGCTCCTACGAGCAGTACTTC.

This sequence joins TRBV5-1 and TRBJ1-2; D might be TRBD1 (6 bases). The V end lost 0 bases, the J end lost 6 bases, and 12 bases lay between the germline ends. Germline CDR1 is SGHRS and CDR2 is YFSETQ. The CDR3 has 14 residues. The CDR3: CASSLEQGKNGYTF. CDR3 sequence (DNA): TGCGCCAGCAGCTTGGAACAGGGCAAGAATGGCTACACCTTC.

The chain carries TRBV28 and TRBJ2-4; 10 bases align to TRBD2. CDR3 length equals 17 residues. J was trimmed by 2 bases and V by 6 bases; bases with no gene match: 10. Germline CDR1 is MDHEN and CDR2 is SYDVKM. The CDR3: CASRAPLAGGPKNIQYF. In nucleotides, the CDR3 is TGTGCCAGCAGAGCCCCCTTAGCGGGAGGTCCCAAAAACATTCAGTACTTC.

The chain recombines TRBV27 with TRBJ2-6, with 8 bases that match TRBD1. Germline-derived CDR1 and CDR2 are MNHEY and SMNVEV (reference sequence). The junction had 14 bases not matched to a gene; V was cut back by 6 bases and J by 1 base. The CDR3 length is 19 residues. The CDR3 sequence: CASSRTGWYVWSGANVLTF. CDR3 DNA: TGTGCCAGCAGCCGGACAGGGTGGTATGTCTGGTCTGGGGCCAACGTCCTGACTTTC. The entire variable domain, with the rest obtained from reference TRBV27 and TRBJ2-6, is as follows: EAQVTQNPRYLITVTGKKLTVTCSQNMNHEYMSWYRQDPGLGLRQIYYSMNVEVTDKGDVPEGYKVSRKEKRNFPLILESPSPNQTSLYFCASSRTGWYVWSGANVLTFGAGSRLTVL.

The gene calls are TRBV4-2 and TRBJ2-4; D remains unclear. CDR1 is LGHNA and CDR2 is YNFKEQ in the germline V gene. Trimming stripped 0 bases from V and 9 bases from J, with 15 bases between. The CDR3 length is 15 residues. The CDR3 loop reads CASSQDDRVRGIQYF. CDR3 DNA: TGTGCCAGCAGCCAAGATGACCGGGTCCGAGGCATTCAGTACTTC.

The chain joins TRBV28 to TRBJ1-1, with D perhaps TRBD1 (5 bases). V dropped 6 bases and J dropped 1 base, with 9 bases sitting between them. This CDR3 is built from 13 residues. The germline CDR1 and CDR2 sequences are MDHEN and SYDVKM. The CDR3 coding sequence is TGTGCCAGCAGCATACAGGCGAACACTGAAGCTTTCTTT. It codes for CASSIQANTEAFF.

Concerning this clone itself: The sample holds other DNA sequences that translate to the same CDR3. V gene TRBV5-5 combines with J gene TRBJ2-5; 9 bases map to TRBD1. The CDR3 consists of 15 residues. Germline lookup yields CDR1 SGHKS and CDR2 YYEKEE (reference sequence). Germline trimming cut 5 bases from V and 2 bases from J; bases unmatched to any gene: 7. The chain's CDR3 is CASSLGQGGQETQYF. The CDR3 coding sequence is TGTGCCAGCAGTCTGGGACAGGGAGGGCAAGAGACCCAGTACTTC.

This rearrangement joins TRBV18 to TRBJ1-2; possible D gene TRBD1, 6 bases. Germline V CDR1 and CDR2: KGHSH, LQKENI. CDR3 length equals 14 residues. The V gene lost 3 bases and the J gene lost 1 base, with 9 bases spanning the gap. The CDR3 coding sequence is TGTGCCAGCTCACCCGCGGACAGTAACTATGGCTACACCTTC. Translation gives CASSPADSNYGYTF.

With regard to this clone: Other nucleotide sequences in the sample specify the same CDR3. V gene TRBV18 combines with J gene TRBJ1-4; D remains ambiguous. The CDR3 runs 13 residues. Trimming took off 2 bases at V and 5 bases at J, with 6 bases between the two ends. CDR1 and CDR2 from the germline V gene are KGHSH and LQKENI. The CDR3 DNA reads TGTGCCAGCTCACCAGTCGGAAATGAAAAACTGTTTTTT. Translating gives CASSPVGNEKLFF. Supplemented by reference TRBV18 and TRBJ1-4, the full variable domain reads NAGVMQNPRHLVRRRGQEARLRCSPMKGHSHVYWYRQLPEEGLKFMVYLQKENIIDESGMPKERFSAEFPKEGPSILRIQQVVRGDSAAYFCASSPVGNEKLFFGSGTQLSVL.

This clone was seen just once. The chain combines TRBV27 with TRBJ2-1, with unresolved D. Trimming took off 6 bases at V and 0 bases at J, with 9 bases between the two ends. The CDR3 has 14 amino acids. Germline V gives CDR1 MNHEY, CDR2 SMNVEV (reference sequence). The CDR3 nucleotides read TGTGCCAGCAGACAGACGAACTCCTACAATGAGCAGTTCTTC. As protein: CASRQTNSYNEQFF.

This chain uses TRBV30 with TRBJ2-5, with D perhaps given as TRBD1 or TRBD2 (5 bases each). The CDR3 extends over 11 amino acids. Germline assignment: CDR1 GTSNPN and CDR2 SVGIG (reference sequence). The V gene lost 8 bases and the J gene lost 4 bases, with 11 bases spanning the gap. The CDR3, as DNA: TGTGCCGTTGAGGGGCGAGAGACCCAGTACTTC. Protein sequence: CAVEGRETQYF.

V usage is TRBV14 and J usage is TRBJ1-2; tentative D call: TRBD1 (5 bases). The CDR3 spans 14 residues. Trimming pared 1 base from V and 3 bases from J, leaving 9 bases between. Per the germline V gene, CDR1 is SGHDN and CDR2 is FVKESK. This chain's CDR3 is CASSQGTGHYGYTF. In nucleotides, the CDR3 is TGTGCCAGCAGCCAAGGAACAGGACACTATGGCTACACCTTC.